These T cell receptor beta chains were read from a single sample in a study of blood T cell repertoires in COVID-19. The data were produced by immunoSEQ multiplex PCR, yet TCRdb's version contains in-frame clones alone and is incomplete. This table holds roughly 150,000 clones, more than 65% found once. What was sequenced was peripheral blood. These receptors all stem from a woman aged 50 to 60 in a cohort sampled during active or convalescent COVID-19. The conserved cysteine and the conserved F or W are not part of the CDR3 here. A D gene is named only where the DNA matches it firmly.

D gene	V gene	J gene	CDR3 protein
TRBD1	TRBV30	TRBJ1-2	AWSLGQGHGYT
TRBD1	TRBV24-1	TRBJ2-7	ATSDSGTGGYEQY
-	TRBV24-1	TRBJ1-2	ATSDSRQGDYGYT
TRBD2	TRBV24-1	TRBJ2-3	ATPSGVGTDTQY
-	TRBV15	TRBJ1-3	ATSRDSPHSGNTIY
-	TRBV7-3	TRBJ2-1	ASSLGGGVRDEQF
TRBD2	TRBV11-1	TRBJ2-1	ASTLVSGGLNNEQF
-	TRBV11-2	TRBJ2-3	ASSGTSSDTQY
TRBD1	TRBV5-1	TRBJ2-1	ASSSGQEWGEQF
-	TRBV4-1	TRBJ2-7	ASSQAVSNSKSYEQY
-	TRBV27	TRBJ2-7	ASSPTMGGDSYEQY
TRBD2	TRBV6-5	TRBJ2-1	ASSYGGASGANEQF
-	TRBV19	TRBJ1-5	ASRQEQVSNQPQH
-	TRBV11-2	TRBJ2-2	ASSFSSVVTGELF
-	TRBV6-4	TRBJ2-3	ASSDVPGTNTDTQY
TRBD1	TRBV2	TRBJ1-4	ATMGQDNEKLF
TRBD1	TRBV2	TRBJ1-3	ASSLDRGEANTIY
-	TRBV10-3	TRBJ2-3	AIQNSADTQY
TRBD2	TRBV5-5	TRBJ2-1	ASSPGGRAGGIYNEQF
-	TRBV6-1	TRBJ2-5	ASIDLRLRTKETQY